The clone carrying this T cell receptor beta chain has a single count. What it recognizes is unknown. CDR1 and CDR2 (germline): KGHDR, SFDVKD. V was pared by 4 bases and J by 1 base, with 12 bases between. The CDR3 runs 15 residues. Profiled with immunoSEQ multiplex PCR; TCRdb holds only in-frame clones, not every one. The table has around 150,000 clones, roughly 91% seen once. These data originate in a study of T cell responses to AZD1222 COVID-19 vaccine. Regarding the study as a whole: Spike-specific TCR breadth and depth went up after people got two AZD1222 doses.

The source was peripheral blood, collected 28 days after the second AZD1222 dose. The TCR was taken from an adult who received the AZD1222 COVID-19 vaccine. The genes are TRBV24-1 and TRBJ2-5; possibly TRBD1 for D (5 bases). The CDR3 nucleotides read TGTGCCACCAGTGACGGCAGACAGTTCCAAGAGACCCAGTACTTC. Encoded protein: CATSDGRQFQETQYF.